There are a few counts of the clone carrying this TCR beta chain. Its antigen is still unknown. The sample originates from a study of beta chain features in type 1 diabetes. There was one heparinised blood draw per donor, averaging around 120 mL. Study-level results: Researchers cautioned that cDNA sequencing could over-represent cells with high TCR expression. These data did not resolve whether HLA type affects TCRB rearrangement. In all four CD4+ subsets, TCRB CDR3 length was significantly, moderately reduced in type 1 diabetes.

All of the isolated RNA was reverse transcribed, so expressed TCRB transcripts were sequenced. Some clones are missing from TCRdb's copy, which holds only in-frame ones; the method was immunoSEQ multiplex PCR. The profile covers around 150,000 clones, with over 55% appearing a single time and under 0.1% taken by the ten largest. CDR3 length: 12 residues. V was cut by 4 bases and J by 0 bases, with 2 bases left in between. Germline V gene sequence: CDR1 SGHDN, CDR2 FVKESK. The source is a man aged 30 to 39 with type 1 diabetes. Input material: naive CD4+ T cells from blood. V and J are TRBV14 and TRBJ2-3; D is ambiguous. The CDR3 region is CASSPSTDTQYF. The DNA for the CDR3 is TGTGCCAGCAGCCCCAGCACAGATACGCAGTATTTT.